What follows are 4 T cell receptor beta chains derived from one specimen sequenced in a study of shared clonotypes between healthy human individuals. The data were produced by immunoSEQ multiplex PCR, yet TCRdb's version contains in-frame clones alone and is incomplete. The table lists millions of clones, approximately 94% of them singletons. Sequences were obtained from naive CD4+ T cells sorted from blood. Sample subset: CD45RA+ positively selected. All receptors come from a young man in good health.

The genes are TRBV5-1 and TRBJ1-2; D is perhaps TRBD1 (6 bases). The germline V gene has CDR1 SGHRS and CDR2 YFSETQ. This CDR3 has 15 residues. V lost 5 bases, J lost 3 bases, and 17 bases lay in between. CDR3 residues: CASRPQPTGHYGYTF. The CDR3 nucleotides are TGCGCCAGCAGACCCCAACCGACAGGACACTATGGCTACACCTTC.

This clone was counted a single time. The rearrangement uses TRBV10-3 and TRBJ2-5, with 14 bases aligning to TRBD2. Germline V gene data show CDR1 as ENHRY and CDR2 as SYGVKD. The V gene end was trimmed by 4 bases and the J gene end by 1 base; junction bases not matched to a gene: 5. This CDR3 spans 17 amino acids. The CDR3 loop reads CAISGGLAGAAQETQYF. The CDR3, as DNA: TGTGCCATCAGTGGGGGACTAGCGGGAGCGGCCCAAGAGACCCAGTACTTC.

V usage is TRBV18 and J usage is TRBJ2-3; D is uncertain. Germline CDR1 is KGHSH and CDR2 is LQKENI. This CDR3 has 15 amino acids. V gave up 6 bases and J gave up 4 bases, with 17 bases separating them. The CDR3 here is CASSPFGLPPDTQYF. The DNA for the CDR3 is TGTGCCAGCTCCCCGTTTGGTCTGCCGCCAGATACGCAGTATTTT.

The chain uses TRBV29-1 and TRBJ2-1; the match to TRBD1 covers 10 bases. This CDR3 is built from 14 residues. Germline V lookup: CDR1 SQVTM, CDR2 ANQGSEA. Trimming took 5 bases from V and 4 from J; bases not matched to a gene: 5. For the CDR3, the DNA is TGCAGCGTTACGGACAGGGGGGCGTACAATGAGCAGTTCTTC. Amino acids: CSVTDRGAYNEQFF.